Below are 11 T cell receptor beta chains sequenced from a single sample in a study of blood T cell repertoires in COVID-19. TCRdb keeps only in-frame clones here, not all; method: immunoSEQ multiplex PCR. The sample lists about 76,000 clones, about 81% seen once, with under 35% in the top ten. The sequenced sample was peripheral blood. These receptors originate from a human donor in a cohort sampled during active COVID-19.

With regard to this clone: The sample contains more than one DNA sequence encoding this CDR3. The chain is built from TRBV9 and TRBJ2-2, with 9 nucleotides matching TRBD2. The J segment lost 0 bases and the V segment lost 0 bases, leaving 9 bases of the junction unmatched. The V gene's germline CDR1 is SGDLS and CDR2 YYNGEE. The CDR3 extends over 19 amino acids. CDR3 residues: CASSVALVAGGANTGELFF. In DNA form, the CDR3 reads TGTGCCAGCAGCGTAGCTCTCGTCGCGGGGGGGGCGAACACCGGGGAGCTGTTTTTT.

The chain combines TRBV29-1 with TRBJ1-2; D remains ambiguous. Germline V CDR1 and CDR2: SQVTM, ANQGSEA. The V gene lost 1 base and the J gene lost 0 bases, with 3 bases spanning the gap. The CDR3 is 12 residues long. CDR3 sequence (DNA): TGCAGCGTTGAAGCGGCTAACTATGGCTACACCTTC. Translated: CSVEAANYGYTF.

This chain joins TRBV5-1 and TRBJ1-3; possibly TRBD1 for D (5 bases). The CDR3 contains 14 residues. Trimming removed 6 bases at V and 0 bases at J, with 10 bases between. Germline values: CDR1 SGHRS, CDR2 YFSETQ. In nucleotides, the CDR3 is TGCGCCAGCACCTTAGACAGCTCTGGAAACACCATATATTTT. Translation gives CASTLDSSGNTIYF.

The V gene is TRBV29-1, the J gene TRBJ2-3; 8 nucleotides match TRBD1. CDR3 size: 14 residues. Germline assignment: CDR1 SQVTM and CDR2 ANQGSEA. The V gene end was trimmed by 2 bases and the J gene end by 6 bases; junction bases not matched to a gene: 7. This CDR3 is CSVERTGTSDTQYF. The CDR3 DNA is TGCAGCGTTGAAAGGACAGGGACCTCGGATACGCAGTATTTT.

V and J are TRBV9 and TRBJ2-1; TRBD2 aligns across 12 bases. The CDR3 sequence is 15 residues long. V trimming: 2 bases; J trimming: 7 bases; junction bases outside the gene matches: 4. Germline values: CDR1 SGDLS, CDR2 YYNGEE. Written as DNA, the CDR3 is TGTGCCAGCAGCGTGACTAGCGGGGGTGCGAATGAGCAGTTCTTC. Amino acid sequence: CASSVTSGGANEQFF. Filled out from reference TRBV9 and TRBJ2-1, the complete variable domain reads DSGVTQTPKHLITATGQRVTLRCSPRSGDLSVYWYQQSLDQGLQFLIQYYNGEERAKGNILERFSAQQFPDLHSELNLSSLELGDSALYFCASSVTSGGANEQFFGPGTRLTVL.

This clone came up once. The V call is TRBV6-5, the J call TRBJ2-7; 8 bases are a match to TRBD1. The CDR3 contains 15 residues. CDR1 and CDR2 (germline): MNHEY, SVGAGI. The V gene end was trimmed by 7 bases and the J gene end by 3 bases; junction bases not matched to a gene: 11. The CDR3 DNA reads TGTGCCAGCACCATTACCGGGACAGGACTCTACGAGCAGTACTTC. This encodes CASTITGTGLYEQYF.

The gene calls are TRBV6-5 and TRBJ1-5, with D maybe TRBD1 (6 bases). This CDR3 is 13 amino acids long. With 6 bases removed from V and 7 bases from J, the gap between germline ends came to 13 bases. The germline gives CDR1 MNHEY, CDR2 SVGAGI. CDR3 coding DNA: TGTGCCAGCAGAATCCTCCAGGGGCAGCCCCAGCATTTT. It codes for CASRILQGQPQHF.

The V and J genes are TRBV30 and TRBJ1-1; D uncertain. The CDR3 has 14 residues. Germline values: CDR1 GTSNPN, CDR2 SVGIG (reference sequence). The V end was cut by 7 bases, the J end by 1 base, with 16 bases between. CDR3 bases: TGTGCCTCTCGGTCCGGTTATGGGAACACTGAAGCTTTCTTT. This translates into CASRSGYGNTEAFF.

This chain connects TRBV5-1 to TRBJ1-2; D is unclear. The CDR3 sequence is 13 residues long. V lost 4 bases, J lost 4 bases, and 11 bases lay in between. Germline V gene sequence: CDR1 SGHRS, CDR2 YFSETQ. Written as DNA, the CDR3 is TGCGCCAGCAGCGGTGGGAGGGCCTATGGCTACACCTTC. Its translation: CASSGGRAYGYTF.

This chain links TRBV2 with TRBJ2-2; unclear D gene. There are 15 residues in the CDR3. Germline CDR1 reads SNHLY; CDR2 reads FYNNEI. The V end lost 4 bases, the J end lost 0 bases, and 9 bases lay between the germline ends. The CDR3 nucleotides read TGTGCCAGCAGTGTGGCTGGCACGAACACCGGGGAGCTGTTTTTT. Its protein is CASSVAGTNTGELFF.

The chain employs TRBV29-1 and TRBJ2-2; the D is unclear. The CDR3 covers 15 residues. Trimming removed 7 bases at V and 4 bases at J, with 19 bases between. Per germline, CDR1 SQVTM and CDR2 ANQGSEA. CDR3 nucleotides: TGCAGCGCTTACTACAAGACGACGAGCACCGGGGAGCTGTTTTTT. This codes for CSAYYKTTSTGELFF.